The clone carrying this TCR beta chain has more than one count but fewer than ten. As yet, its antigen is unknown. Trimming removed 0 bases at V and 4 bases at J, with 4 bases between. The germline gives CDR1 MNHNY, CDR2 SVGAGI (reference sequence). CDR3 length: 12 residues. Second-dose intervals of approximately 4 or approximately 12 weeks were pooled. Sequencing used immunoSEQ multiplex PCR; TCRdb keeps in-frame clones, though not all of them. The sample lists about 160,000 clones, around 90% occurring once. This specimen comes from a study of T cell responses to AZD1222 COVID-19 vaccine. General study findings and limits: Females outnumbered males among donors, who were mostly white British; clonal diversity was possibly underestimated. Seropositivity was recorded at baseline in only 6 or 7 AZD1222 recipients.

V and J are TRBV6-6 and TRBJ2-7; D ambiguous. The source material was peripheral blood, sampled 28 days after the second AZD1222 dose. The source of this sequence is an adult who received the AZD1222 COVID-19 vaccine. Here the CDR3 reads CASSYSQYEQYF. The CDR3 DNA reads TGTGCCAGCAGTTACTCGCAATACGAGCAGTACTTC.